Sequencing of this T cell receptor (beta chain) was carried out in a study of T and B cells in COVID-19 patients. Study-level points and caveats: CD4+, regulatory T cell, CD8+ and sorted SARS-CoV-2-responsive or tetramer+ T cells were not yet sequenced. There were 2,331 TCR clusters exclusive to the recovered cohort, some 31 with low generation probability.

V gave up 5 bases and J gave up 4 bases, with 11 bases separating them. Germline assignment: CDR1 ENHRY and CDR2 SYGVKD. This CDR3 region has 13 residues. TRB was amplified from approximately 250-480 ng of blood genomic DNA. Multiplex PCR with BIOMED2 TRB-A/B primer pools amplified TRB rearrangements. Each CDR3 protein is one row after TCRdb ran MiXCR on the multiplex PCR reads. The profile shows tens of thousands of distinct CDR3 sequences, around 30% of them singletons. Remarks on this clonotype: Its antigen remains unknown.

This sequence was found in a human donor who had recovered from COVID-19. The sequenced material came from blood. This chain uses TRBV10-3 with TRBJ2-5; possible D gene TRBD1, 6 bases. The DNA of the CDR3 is TGTGCCATCAGTCCTGGACAGCTAGAGACCCAGTACTTC. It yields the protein CAISPGQLETQYF.